These 5 T cell receptor beta chains originate from one sample sequenced in a study of neurological immune-mediated disorders. TCRdb analysed the 5' RACE reads with MiXCR anew, one entry per CDR3 protein. The sample lists over 55,000 distinct CDR3 sequences; about 10% were seen once. Time point indicated: longitudinal time-point 1 (baseline). Sequencing was performed on PBMCs. Receptor source: a male donor with HTLV-1-associated myelopathy (HAM/TSP).

Many counts were recorded for this clonotype. CDR3 DNA sequence: TGTGCCAGCATAGGTTTCAGGGGCTACGAGCAGTACTTC. This encodes CASIGFRGYEQYF. The rearrangement joins TRBV6-5 to TRBJ2-7, with D possibly TRBD1 on 6 matching bases. Trimming left V 7 bases short and J 3 bases short, with 13 bases between. From germline, CDR1 is MNHEY and CDR2 SVGAGI. This CDR3 spans 13 amino acids.

This clonotype came up many times. The chain has TRBV7-9 and TRBJ1-3, with D tentatively TRBD1 (5 bases). Trimming shortened V by 4 bases and J by 4 bases, and 11 bases separated the two germline ends. The CDR3 runs 14 residues. Germline CDR1 and CDR2: SEHNR and FQNEAQ (reference sequence). CDR3 coding DNA: TGTGCCAGCAGCTCCGCTCGGGGCGGAAACACCATATATTTT. Protein product: CASSSARGGNTIYF.

Ten or more counts support this clonotype. The V call is TRBV6-6, the J call TRBJ2-1; possibly TRBD1 for D (5 bases). The CDR3 runs 14 residues. Germline V lookup: CDR1 MNHNY, CDR2 SVGAGI (reference sequence). The V end was cut by 1 base, the J end by 9 bases, with 13 bases between. CDR3 amino acids: CASSYLEGAGEQFF. CDR3 sequence (DNA): TGTGCCAGCAGTTACTTGGAAGGGGCCGGTGAGCAGTTCTTC.

On this clonotype: Since a much larger clone is just one base distant, this may be a read error. The chain employs TRBV5-1 and TRBJ2-5, with 7 bases aligning to TRBD1. This CDR3 contains 13 residues. CDR1 is SGHRS and CDR2 is YFSETQ in the germline V gene. J gave up 2 bases and V 3 bases, and 1 base lay outside the gene matches. The CDR3 DNA reads TGCGCCAGCAGCTGGGACAGACAAGAGACCCAGTACTTC. Translation: CASSWDRQETQYF.

This clonotype was picked up many times. V usage is TRBV20-1 and J usage is TRBJ2-7; 10 positions match TRBD1. The trim removed 2 bases at V and 4 bases at J, leaving 5 bases unmatched. CDR1 and CDR2 (germline): DFQATT, SNEGSKA (reference sequence). The CDR3 contains 14 residues. In DNA, the CDR3 is TGCAGTGCTAGACCCCGGGACAGGGGTTACGAGCAGTACTTC. Translated: CSARPRDRGYEQYF.